Below, 21 T cell receptor beta chains from the same sample are listed, as sequenced in a study of T cells after yellow fever vaccination. Via MiXCR, TCRdb re-called the 5' RACE reads, giving one row per CDR3 protein. In the table there are 620,000 or so distinct CDR3 sequences, approximately 13% of which are singletons. Sequencing was performed on PBMCs, taken on the day of the yellow fever booster vaccination. The source of these receptors is a man aged 25-45 years who received the YFV17D yellow fever vaccine.

The rearrangement links TRBV6-1 to TRBJ1-5; 7 bases fit TRBD1. Unmatched junction bases numbered 10, after V lost 7 bases and J lost 4 bases. CDR1 is MNHNS, CDR2 SASEGT, per germline. The CDR3 is 15 amino acids. CDR3 region: CASMDRDRANQPQHF. The CDR3 nucleotides read TGTGCCAGCATGGACCGGGACAGAGCAAATCAGCCCCAGCATTTT.

This clonotype was seen only a few times. V gene TRBV6-1 combines with J gene TRBJ1-2; possible D gene TRBD1, 5 bases. CDR3 length: 13 amino acids. Trimming took off 6 bases at V and 4 bases at J, with 12 bases between the two ends. The germline V gene has CDR1 MNHNS and CDR2 SASEGT. CDR3 sequence: CASSRDPTYGYTF. The CDR3 bases are TGTGCCAGCAGCCGGGACCCCACCTATGGCTACACCTTC.

The V and J genes are TRBV20-1 and TRBJ2-7; TRBD2 aligns across 8 bases. This CDR3 comprises 13 residues. Germline lookup yields CDR1 DFQATT and CDR2 SNEGSKA (reference sequence). With V trimmed by 1 base and J by 3 bases, 2 bases remained unmatched. This chain's CDR3 is CSARVAGGYEQYF. The CDR3 DNA reads TGCAGTGCTAGAGTTGCGGGAGGCTACGAGCAGTACTTC.

This chain joins TRBV6-1 and TRBJ2-2; the match to TRBD2 covers 8 bases. Germline CDR1 reads MNHNS; CDR2 reads SASEGT. V was clipped by 5 bases and J by 5 bases; unmatched bases: 7. This CDR3 spans 15 amino acids. For the CDR3, the DNA is TGTGCCAGCAGTACCGGACTAGCTCTGACCGGGGAGCTGTTTTTT. Translation gives CASSTGLALTGELFF.

V gene TRBV7-2 combines with J gene TRBJ2-1; D is uncertain. V was clipped by 6 bases and J by 2 bases, with 17 bases between them. CDR1 and CDR2 (germline): SGHTA, FQGNSA. This CDR3 contains 16 residues. In DNA form, the CDR3 reads TGTGCCAGCAGTTCGCAAGGGCCGTCCACCTACAATGAGCAGTTCTTC. Protein sequence: CASSSQGPSTYNEQFF.

There are a few counts of this clonotype. The chain couples TRBV12-3 or TRBV12-4 to TRBJ1-2; unclear D gene. The CDR3 spans 13 residues. V gave up 4 bases and J gave up 8 bases, with 14 bases separating them. CDR3 DNA sequence: TGTGCCAGCAGTTCGACCCCTCTAAAAGGCTACACCTTC. It yields the protein CASSSTPLKGYTF.

This clonotype appeared a few times. The chain employs TRBV19 and TRBJ2-1; D unresolved. V shed 7 bases and J shed 0 bases, with 10 bases lying between them. Germline V gene sequence: CDR1 LNHDA, CDR2 SQIVND (reference sequence). The length of the CDR3 is 14 residues. The DNA for the CDR3 is TGTGCCAGTAAACCGGGTCCCTCCTACAATGAGCAGTTCTTC. Its translation is CASKPGPSYNEQFF. Looking up the rest from reference TRBV19 and TRBJ2-1 gives the full variable domain: DGGITQSPKYLFRKEGQNVTLSCEQNLNHDAMYWYRQDPGQGLRLIYYSQIVNDFQKGDIAEGYSVSREKKESFPLTVTSAQKNPTAFYLCASKPGPSYNEQFFGPGTRLTVL.

The V call is TRBV12-3 or TRBV12-4, the J call TRBJ2-1; 8 positions match TRBD1. The junction had 13 bases not matched to a gene; V was cut back by 5 bases and J by 7 bases. The CDR3 runs 16 residues. CDR3 sequence (DNA): TGTGCCAGCAGTCCTTATCAGGGGGCGACAGGAAATGAGCAGTTCTTC. This codes for CASSPYQGATGNEQFF.

This clonotype was seen many times. The rearrangement joins TRBV28 to TRBJ2-5; D possibly matches TRBD1 or TRBD2 (5 bases each). Looked up from germline, CDR1 is MDHEN and CDR2 is SYDVKM. This CDR3 region has 15 residues. Trimming took off 2 bases at V and 6 bases at J, with 16 bases between the two ends. The CDR3 DNA sequence: TGTGCCAGCAGTTTAAGTATGGGGGAGTTAAAGACCCAGTACTTC. This codes for CASSLSMGELKTQYF.

This clonotype was counted a few times. This rearrangement joins TRBV28 to TRBJ1-4, with unresolved D. CDR3 size: 14 residues. CDR1 is MDHEN, CDR2 SYDVKM, per germline. The ends were cut back, 5 bases at V and 0 bases at J, with 7 bases in the middle. The CDR3: CASSRPATNEKLFF. CDR3 nucleotide sequence: TGTGCCAGCAGTCGTCCCGCAACTAATGAAAAACTGTTTTTT.

The V call is TRBV15, the J call TRBJ2-3, with 11 bases matching TRBD2. The V segment lost 2 bases and the J segment 1 base; nucleotides outside the gene matches: 2. The length of the CDR3 is 16 residues. Germline CDR1 LNHNV, CDR2 YYDKDF (reference sequence). The CDR3 DNA follows: TGTGCCACCAGCAGACAACTAGCGGGAGGCACAGATACGCAGTATTTT. Residues: CATSRQLAGGTDTQYF.

The rearrangement joins TRBV7-9 to TRBJ2-1, with 8 bases aligning to TRBD2. The CDR3 spans 15 residues. Germline lookup yields CDR1 SEHNR and CDR2 FQNEAQ (reference sequence). V was clipped by 1 base and J by 8 bases; unmatched bases: 7. The CDR3 region is CASSLVSGRGDEQFF. DNA of the CDR3: TGTGCCAGCAGCTTAGTCAGCGGGAGAGGCGATGAGCAGTTCTTC.

V and J are TRBV6-1 and TRBJ1-1; no definite D call. The CDR3 runs 13 residues. V was trimmed by 6 bases and J by 0 bases, leaving 8 bases between them. CDR1 and CDR2 (germline): MNHNS, SASEGT. DNA of the CDR3: TGTGCCAGCAGGGCAACCATGAACACTGAAGCTTTCTTT. Its translation: CASRATMNTEAFF.

This clonotype was detected a few times. The rearrangement links TRBV19 to TRBJ2-7; 7 bases match TRBD2. Looked up from germline, CDR1 is LNHDA and CDR2 is SQIVND (reference sequence). The CDR3 is 15 amino acids. Trimming at V came to 1 base and at J to 2 bases, leaving 5 bases not matched to a gene. The CDR3 DNA is TGTGCCAGTAGTATAGCTAGCGGAACCCCCTACGAGCAGTACTTC. Protein product: CASSIASGTPYEQYF.

The rearrangement joins TRBV9 to TRBJ2-7; unclear D gene. Trimming took 2 bases from V and 2 from J, leaving 11 bases between them. This CDR3 has 14 residues. Germline assignment: CDR1 SGDLS and CDR2 YYNGEE. The CDR3 DNA is TGTGCCAGCAGCGTTACCCACAACCCCTACGAGCAGTACTTC. Residues: CASSVTHNPYEQYF.

This chain links TRBV9 with TRBJ2-4, with D tentatively TRBD2 (5 bases). Germline CDR1 SGDLS, CDR2 YYNGEE. V was shortened by 0 bases and J by 9 bases, with 13 bases between the two germline ends. This CDR3 region has 14 residues. This CDR3 reads CASSVEGSGGIQYF. The CDR3 DNA reads TGTGCCAGCAGCGTAGAAGGGTCCGGAGGCATTCAGTACTTC.

CDR3 loop: CASSSLAGGRSSYEQYF. CDR3 nucleotides: TGTGCCAGCAGCTCCTTAGCGGGAGGGCGGAGCTCCTACGAGCAGTACTTC. The chain has TRBV7-2 and TRBJ2-7; 11 bases agree with TRBD2. The trim removed 4 bases at V and 0 bases at J, leaving 8 bases unmatched. The CDR3 covers 17 residues. CDR1 is SGHTA, CDR2 FQGNSA, per germline.

The CDR3 here is CSARDTGYGANVLTF. CDR3 coding DNA: TGCAGTGCTAGAGACACAGGGTACGGGGCCAACGTCCTGACTTTC. The V call is TRBV20-1, the J call TRBJ2-6; tentative D call: TRBD1 (6 bases). The V end was cut by 0 bases, the J end by 4 bases, with 10 bases between. CDR3 size: 15 residues. Germline CDR1 is DFQATT and CDR2 is SNEGSKA (reference sequence).

The V and J genes are TRBV7-9 and TRBJ2-7, with D perhaps given as TRBD1 or TRBD2 (6 bases each). Germline CDR1 SEHNR, CDR2 FQNEAQ (reference sequence). The CDR3 runs to 12 residues. With 6 bases removed from V and 2 bases from J, the gap between germline ends came to 8 bases. CDR3 sequence (DNA): TGTGCCAGCAGAGGGGGGACCTACGAGCAGTACTTC. It yields the protein CASRGGTYEQYF.

This chain uses TRBV6-4 with TRBJ2-1; D not resolved. The CDR3 extends over 16 amino acids. Germline V gene sequence: CDR1 MRHNA, CDR2 SNTAGT. Trimming removed 8 bases from V and 1 base from J, with 18 bases in between. The CDR3 loop is CASPWPWPSSYNEQFF. Written as DNA, the CDR3 is TGTGCCAGCCCCTGGCCGTGGCCGTCTTCCTACAATGAGCAGTTCTTC.

The sample holds many counts of this clonotype. CDR3: CASVMNTEAFF. In DNA, the CDR3 is TGTGCCAGCGTCATGAACACTGAAGCTTTCTTT. This chain links TRBV2 with TRBJ1-1; D is uncertain. The CDR3 sequence is 11 residues long. V lost 8 bases, J lost 0 bases, and 4 bases lay in between. The germline V gene has CDR1 SNHLY and CDR2 FYNNEI. Full variable domain (rest looked up from reference TRBV2 and TRBJ1-1): EPEVTQTPSHQVTQMGQEVILRCVPISNHLYFYWYRQILGQKVEFLVSFYNNEISEKSEIFDDQFSVERPDGSNFTLKIRSTKLEDSAMYFCASVMNTEAFFGQGTRLTVV.